This section outlines one T cell receptor (beta chain) sequence together with its context. As yet, its antigen is unknown. These data belong to a study of cytomegalovirus exposure and HLA in healthy donors. Germline V CDR1 and CDR2: MNHNY, SVGAGI (reference sequence). The length of the CDR3 is 13 residues. With 5 bases clipped from V and 5 bases from J, the junction kept 5 bases outside the gene matches. Study-level points and caveats: The authors listed some 160 TCR beta chains as cytomegalovirus-associated. In vitro work confirmed that a few CMV-associated chains recognize CMV antigens.

TCRdb's table, derived via immunoSEQ multiplex PCR, lists solely in-frame clones and lacks some. The table includes approximately 200,000 clones, roughly 81% detected once. Sequencing was done on a sample of PBMCs. This clonotype originated in a young woman in good health and CMV-seronegative. This chain uses TRBV6-6 with TRBJ2-7, with TRBD2 matching 8 bases. CDR3: CASSNGRVDEQYF. CDR3 sequence (DNA): TGTGCCAGCAGTAACGGGAGGGTTGACGAGCAGTACTTC.